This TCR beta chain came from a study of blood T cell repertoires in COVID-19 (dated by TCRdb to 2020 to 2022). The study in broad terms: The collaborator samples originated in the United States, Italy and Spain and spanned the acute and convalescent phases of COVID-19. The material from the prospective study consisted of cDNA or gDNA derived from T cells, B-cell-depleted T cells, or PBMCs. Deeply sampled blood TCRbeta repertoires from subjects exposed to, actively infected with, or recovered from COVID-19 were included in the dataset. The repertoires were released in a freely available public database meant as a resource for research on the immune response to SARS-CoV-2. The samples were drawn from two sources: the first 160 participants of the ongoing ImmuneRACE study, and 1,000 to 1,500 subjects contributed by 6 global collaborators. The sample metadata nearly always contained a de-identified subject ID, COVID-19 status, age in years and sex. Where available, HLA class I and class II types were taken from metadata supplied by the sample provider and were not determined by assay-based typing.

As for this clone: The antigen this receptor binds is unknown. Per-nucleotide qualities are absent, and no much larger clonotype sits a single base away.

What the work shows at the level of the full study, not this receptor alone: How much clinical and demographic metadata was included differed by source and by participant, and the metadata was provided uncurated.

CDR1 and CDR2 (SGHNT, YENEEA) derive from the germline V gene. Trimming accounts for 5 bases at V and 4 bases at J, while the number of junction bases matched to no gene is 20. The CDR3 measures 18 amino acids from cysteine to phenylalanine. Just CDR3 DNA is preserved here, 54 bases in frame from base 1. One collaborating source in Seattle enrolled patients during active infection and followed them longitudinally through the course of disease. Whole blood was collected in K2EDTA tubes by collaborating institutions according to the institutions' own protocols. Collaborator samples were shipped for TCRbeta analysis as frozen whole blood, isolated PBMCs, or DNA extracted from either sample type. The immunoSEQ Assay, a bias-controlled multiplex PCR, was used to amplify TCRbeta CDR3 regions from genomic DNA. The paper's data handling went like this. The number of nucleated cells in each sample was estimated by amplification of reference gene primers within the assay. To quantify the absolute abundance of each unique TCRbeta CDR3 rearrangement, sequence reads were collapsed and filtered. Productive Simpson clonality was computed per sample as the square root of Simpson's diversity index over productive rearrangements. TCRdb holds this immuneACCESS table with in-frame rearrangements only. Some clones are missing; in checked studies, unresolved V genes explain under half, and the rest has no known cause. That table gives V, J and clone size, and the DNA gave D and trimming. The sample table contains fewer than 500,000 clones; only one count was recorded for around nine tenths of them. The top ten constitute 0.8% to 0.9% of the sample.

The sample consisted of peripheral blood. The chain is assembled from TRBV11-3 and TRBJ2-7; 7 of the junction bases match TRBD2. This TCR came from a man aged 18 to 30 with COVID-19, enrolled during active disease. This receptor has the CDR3 CASSPVREERKDRYEQYF. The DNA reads TGTGCCAGCAGCCCCGTCCGGGAGGAGCGGAAGGACCGTTACGAGCAGTACTTC.